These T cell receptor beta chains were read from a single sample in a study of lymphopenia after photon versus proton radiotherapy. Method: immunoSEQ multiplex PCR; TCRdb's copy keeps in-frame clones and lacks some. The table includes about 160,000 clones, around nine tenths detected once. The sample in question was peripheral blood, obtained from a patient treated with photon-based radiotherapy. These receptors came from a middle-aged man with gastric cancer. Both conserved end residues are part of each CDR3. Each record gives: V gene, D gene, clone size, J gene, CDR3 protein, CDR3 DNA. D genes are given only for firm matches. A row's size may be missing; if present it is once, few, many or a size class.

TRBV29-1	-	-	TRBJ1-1	CSVLGLGGSRLMNTEAFF	TGCAGCGTTTTAGGCCTGGGAGGCAGCAGACTCATGAACACTGAAGCTTTCTTT
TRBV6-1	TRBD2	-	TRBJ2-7	CASGGLVGSYEQYF	TGTGCCAGCGGGGGACTAGTAGGCTCCTACGAGCAGTACTTC
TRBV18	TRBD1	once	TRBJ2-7	CASSPRQGTYEQYF	TGTGCCAGCTCACCTCGACAGGGTACCTACGAGCAGTACTTC
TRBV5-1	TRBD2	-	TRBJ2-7	CATRTESGTLPMAKDEQYF	TGCGCCACCAGGACGGAGAGCGGGACCCTTCCCATGGCCAAGGACGAGCAGTACTTC
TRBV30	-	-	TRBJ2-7	CAWDHKQGAEQYF	TGTGCCTGGGATCATAAACAGGGTGCCGAGCAGTACTTC
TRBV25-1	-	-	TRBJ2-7	CASSVGTPEQYF	TGTGCCAGCAGTGTTGGGACACCTGAGCAGTACTTC
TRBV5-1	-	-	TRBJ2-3	CASSLALAGTDTQYF	TGCGCCAGCAGCTTGGCGCTAGCTGGCACAGATACGCAGTATTTT
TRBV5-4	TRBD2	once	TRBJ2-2	CASSLRGLADTGELFF	TGTGCCAGCAGCTTACGGGGACTAGCGGACACCGGGGAGCTGTTTTTT
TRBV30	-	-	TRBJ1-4	CAWSWGHNNEKLFF	TGTGCCTGGAGTTGGGGACATAATAATGAAAAACTGTTTTTT
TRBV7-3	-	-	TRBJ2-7	CASSLTPPWDEQYF	TGTGCCAGCAGCTTAACCCCACCTTGGGACGAGCAGTACTTC
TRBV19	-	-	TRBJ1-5	CASTDGDLSNQPQHF	TGTGCCAGTACCGATGGGGACCTTAGCAATCAGCCCCAGCATTTT
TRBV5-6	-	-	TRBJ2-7	CASTKKGENYEQYF	TGTGCCAGCACGAAAAAGGGGGAGAACTACGAGCAGTACTTC
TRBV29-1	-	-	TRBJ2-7	CSVSHAGGEQYF	TGCAGCGTGTCGCATGCCGGGGGCGAGCAGTACTTC
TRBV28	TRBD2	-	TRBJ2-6	CASTPGGFTYSGANVLTF	TGTGCCAGCACGCCGGGGGGTTTCACTTACTCTGGGGCCAACGTCCTGACTTTC
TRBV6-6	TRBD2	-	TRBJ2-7	CASRREAGGYEQYF	TGTGCCAGTAGAAGGGAAGCGGGGGGTTACGAGCAGTACTTC
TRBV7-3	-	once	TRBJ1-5	CASSLLGGEDSNQPQHF	TGTGCCAGCAGCCTCCTGGGGGGCGAGGATAGCAATCAGCCCCAGCATTTT
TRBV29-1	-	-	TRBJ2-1	CSGRTLSSYNEQFF	TGCAGCGGAAGGACGCTTAGCTCCTACAATGAGCAGTTCTTC
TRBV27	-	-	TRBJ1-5	CASSRGQPNQPQHF	TGTGCCAGCAGTCGGGGACAACCCAATCAGCCCCAGCATTTT
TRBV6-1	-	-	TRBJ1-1	CASSRGTEAFF	TGTGCCAGCAGCAGGGGAACTGAAGCTTTCTTT
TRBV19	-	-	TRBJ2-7	CASSLGFSYEQYF	TGTGCCAGTAGTTTAGGGTTCTCCTACGAGCAGTACTTC
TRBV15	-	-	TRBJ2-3	CATSRATLGLRPTTQYF	TGTGCCACCAGCAGAGCGACACTAGGACTCAGGCCCACTACGCAGTATTTT
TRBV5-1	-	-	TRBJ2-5	CASSLGPSQETQYF	TGCGCCAGCAGCTTGGGACCCTCCCAAGAGACCCAGTACTTC
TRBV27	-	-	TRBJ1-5	CASREDGRGKNQPQHF	TGTGCCAGCAGGGAGGACGGTAGGGGTAAGAATCAGCCCCAGCATTTT
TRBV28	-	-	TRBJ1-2	CASSPLTQDSYYGYTF	TGTGCCAGCAGCCCCCTAACTCAAGACAGTTACTATGGCTACACCTTC
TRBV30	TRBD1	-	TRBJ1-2	CAWSARQGSYGYTF	TGTGCCTGGAGTGCCAGACAGGGGTCCTATGGCTACACCTTC
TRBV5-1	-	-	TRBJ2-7	CASSLEAWQGSYEQYF	TGCGCCAGCAGCTTGGAGGCGTGGCAGGGGTCCTACGAGCAGTACTTC
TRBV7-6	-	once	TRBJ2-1	CASSLGGGLEQFF	TGTGCCAGCAGCCTAGGAGGAGGGCTTGAGCAGTTCTTC
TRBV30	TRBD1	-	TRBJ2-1	CAWNLGQGRNEQFF	TGTGCCTGGAACCTTGGACAGGGGAGGAATGAGCAGTTCTTC
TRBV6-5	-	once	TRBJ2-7	CASSSLALIGSYEQYF	TGTGCCAGCAGTTCCTTAGCGCTAATAGGCTCCTACGAGCAGTACTTC
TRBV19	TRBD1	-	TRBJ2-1	CASSIGQGWTYNEQFF	TGTGCCAGTAGTATAGGACAGGGTTGGACCTACAATGAGCAGTTCTTC